This T cell receptor (beta chain) is drawn from a study of identical twins. General observations from the study: Alpha sequences that were out-of-frame and twin-shared showed an excess of low generation probability. Cross-sectional statistical analysis, not tracking of the same donors, underpinned the conclusions.

A universal primer site came from template switching; cDNA carried unique molecular identifiers. MiXCR, applied by TCRdb to the 5' RACE reads, yields one record per CDR3 protein. The sample consists of about 690,000 distinct CDR3 sequences, 21% of them appearing once. This clonotype has more than one count but fewer than ten. Antigen: not known. The CDR3 is made up of 16 amino acids. Germline loops: CDR1 LGHDT, CDR2 YNNKEL (reference sequence). The ends were cut back, 0 bases at V and 1 base at J, with 10 bases in the middle. The same sample was also used in a study of T cells expressing NK-cell markers. That study adds: HCMV seropositivity marked seven of the eight sequenced donors; one was seronegative.

The receptor was isolated from a woman aged 18 to 35 in good health. The genes are TRBV3-1 and TRBJ2-1, with no clear D. Sequencing was done on a sample of PBMCs. CDR3 loop: CASSQEIGTSYNEQFF. The DNA of the CDR3 is TGTGCCAGCAGCCAAGAGATAGGAACTTCCTACAATGAGCAGTTCTTC.